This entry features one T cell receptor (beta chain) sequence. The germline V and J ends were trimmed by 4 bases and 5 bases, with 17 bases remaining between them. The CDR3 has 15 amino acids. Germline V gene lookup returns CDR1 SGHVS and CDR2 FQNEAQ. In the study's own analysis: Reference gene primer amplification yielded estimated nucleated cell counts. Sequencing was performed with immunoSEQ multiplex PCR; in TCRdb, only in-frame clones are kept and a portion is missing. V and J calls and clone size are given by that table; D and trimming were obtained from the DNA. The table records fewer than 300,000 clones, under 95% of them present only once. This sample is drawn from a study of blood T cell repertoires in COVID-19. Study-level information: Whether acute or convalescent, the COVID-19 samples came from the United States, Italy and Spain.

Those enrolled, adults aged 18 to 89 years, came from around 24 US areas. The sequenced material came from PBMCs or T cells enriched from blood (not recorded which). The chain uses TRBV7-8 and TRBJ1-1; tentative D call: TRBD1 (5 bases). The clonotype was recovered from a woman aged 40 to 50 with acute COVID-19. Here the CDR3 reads CASSSILGRATEAFF. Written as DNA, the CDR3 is TGTGCCAGCAGCTCCATACTCGGCAGGGCGACTGAAGCTTTCTTT.